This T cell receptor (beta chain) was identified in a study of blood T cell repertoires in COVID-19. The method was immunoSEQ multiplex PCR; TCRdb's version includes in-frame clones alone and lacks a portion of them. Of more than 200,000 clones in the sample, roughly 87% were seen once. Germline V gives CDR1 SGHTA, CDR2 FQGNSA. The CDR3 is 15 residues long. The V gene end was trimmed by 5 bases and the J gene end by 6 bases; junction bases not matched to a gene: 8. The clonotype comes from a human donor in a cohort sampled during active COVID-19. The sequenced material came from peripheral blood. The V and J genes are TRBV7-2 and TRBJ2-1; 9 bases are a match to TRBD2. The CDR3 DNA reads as TGTGCCAGCAGCCGCGGGAGGGGGGCGCCCAATGAGCAGTTCTTC. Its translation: CASSRGRGAPNEQFF.